A single sample is the source of the 9 T cell receptor beta chains below, sequenced in a study of OX40 agonist ivuxolimab in advanced cancers. Sequencing was performed with immunoSEQ multiplex PCR; in TCRdb, only in-frame clones are kept and a portion is missing. The top ten hold approximately 20% of the sample, which has some 80,000 clones, about 93% seen once. Sequencing used CD4+ or CD8+ T cells sorted from blood, obtained in a trial of the OX40 agonist ivuxolimab. The source of these receptors is an adult with an advanced solid tumor such as melanoma, head and neck, liver or kidney cancer.

In DNA, the CDR3 is TGTGCCAGCAGCAAAACTCTTCTGAGCTCCTACAATGAGCAGTTCTTC. Amino acid sequence: CASSKTLLSSYNEQFF. The chain links TRBV9 to TRBJ2-1; no definite D call. Germline V gene lookup returns CDR1 SGDLS and CDR2 YYNGEE. Trimming took off 4 bases at V and 0 bases at J, with 14 bases between the two ends. The length of the CDR3 is 16 residues.

The chain recombines TRBV28 with TRBJ2-5; D is unresolved. The end of the DNA is better explained by TRBJ2-7, so the J call may be wrong. Germline assignment: CDR1 MDHEN and CDR2 SYDVKM. The CDR3 sequence is 15 residues long. The CDR3: CASSFGVPSSYEQYF. The CDR3 nucleotides are TGTGCCAGCAGTTTTGGGGTCCCCAGCTCCTACGAGCAGTACTTC.

The chain employs TRBV28 and TRBJ1-4; perhaps TRBD1 as D (5 bases). This CDR3 is built from 16 residues. The germline CDR1 and CDR2 sequences are MDHEN and SYDVKM. V lost 6 bases, J lost 6 bases, and 20 bases lay in between. CDR3 sequence (DNA): TGTGCCAGCAGATTCCCTTTCGGGGGGTTCGATGAAAAACTGTTTTTT. This encodes CASRFPFGGFDEKLFF.

The chain couples TRBV5-1 to TRBJ2-7; D is ambiguous. This CDR3 spans 12 amino acids. The germline CDR1 and CDR2 sequences are SGHRS and YFSETQ. V gave up 0 bases and J gave up 7 bases, with 8 bases separating them. The CDR3 is CASSLGSREQYF. In nucleotides, the CDR3 is TGCGCCAGCAGCTTGGGATCGCGGGAGCAGTACTTC.

This rearrangement joins TRBV19 to TRBJ2-7, with 14 bases matching TRBD2. The CDR3 is 16 amino acids. CDR1 and CDR2 from the germline V gene are LNHDA and SQIVND (reference sequence). V was pared by 1 base and J by 1 base, with 0 bases of the junction left unmatched. The CDR3 is CASSIGLAGGSYEQYF. In DNA, the CDR3 is TGTGCCAGTAGTATAGGACTAGCGGGAGGGTCCTACGAGCAGTACTTC.

For the CDR3, the DNA is TGTGCCAGCAGTTCCGGGGGGAACACTGAAGCTTTCTTT. This sequence encodes CASSSGGNTEAFF. The chain joins TRBV6-6 to TRBJ1-1; D might be TRBD1 (5 bases). Trimming left V 4 bases short and J 1 base short, with 7 bases between. Germline assignment: CDR1 MNHNY and CDR2 SVGAGI (reference sequence). The CDR3 has 13 residues.

The gene calls are TRBV4-3 and TRBJ2-5, with D possibly called TRBD1 or TRBD2 (6 bases each). The V gene lost 3 bases and the J gene lost 4 bases, with 18 bases spanning the gap. The germline V gene encodes CDR1 LGHNA and CDR2 YSLEER. CDR3 size: 16 residues. CDR3 region: CASSQGGRVRGETQYF. The CDR3 DNA sequence: TGCGCCAGCAGCCAGGGGGGCAGGGTAAGAGGAGAGACCCAGTACTTC.

The chain combines TRBV6-6 with TRBJ1-1; TRBD1 matches at 7 bases. Losses at the gene ends were 2 bases for V and 5 bases for J; bases not matched to a gene: 8. Germline lookup yields CDR1 MNHNY and CDR2 SVGAGI (reference sequence). CDR3 length: 15 residues. CDR3 amino acids: CASSYPPGGDTEAFF. The CDR3 DNA is TGTGCCAGCAGTTACCCCCCAGGGGGGGATACTGAAGCTTTCTTT.

This chain links TRBV4-1 with TRBJ2-5; 10 nucleotides match TRBD2. Germline lookup yields CDR1 MGHRA and CDR2 YSYEKL. Losses at the gene ends were 1 base for V and 5 bases for J; bases not matched to a gene: 7. This CDR3 has 16 residues. CDR3 bases: TGCGCCAGCAGCCAAGGTGAAGGGACTAGCGCCGAGACCCAGTACTTC. Amino acid sequence: CASSQGEGTSAETQYF.